The clone carrying this T cell receptor (beta chain) was counted between two and nine times. What it binds is not known. The germline gives CDR1 SQVTM, CDR2 ANQGSEA. CDR3 length equals 13 residues. The V and J ends lost 3 bases and 5 bases, in that order; junction bases with no gene match: 4. TCRdb re-derived calls from the 5' RACE reads in MiXCR, one entry per CDR3 protein. The table records about 250,000 distinct CDR3 sequences, roughly a third of them present only once. The data are from a study of CD8 T cells in ankylosing spondylitis. Study-level findings and limits: Clones linked to disease were reported to show significant enrichment in matched ankylosing spondylitis synovial fluid.

The clonotype comes from a male donor with ankylosing spondylitis or in good health (not recorded which). The genes are TRBV29-1 and TRBJ2-5; 9 bases line up with TRBD1. Sequencing used blood, either unsorted or a sorted T cell fraction (not recorded which). CDR3 amino acids: CSVEGQGTETQYF. Here the CDR3 DNA reads TGCAGCGTTGAGGGACAGGGAACGGAGACCCAGTACTTC.